This T cell receptor (beta chain) was recovered during a study of blood T cell repertoires in COVID-19. Study-wide background: There were acute and convalescent COVID-19 samples, and they came from the United States, Italy and Spain. Sample material is recorded as cDNA or gDNA derived from T cells, B-cell-depleted T cells, or PBMCs.

TCRdb keeps only in-frame clones here, not all; method: immunoSEQ multiplex PCR. The sample lists about 70,000 clones, over 80% occurring once. Trimming removed 6 bases from V and 5 bases from J; junction bases left unmatched: 10. From germline, CDR1 is SGHDT and CDR2 YYEEEE. The CDR3 is made up of 14 amino acids. This sequence joins TRBV5-6 and TRBJ1-1; 7 bases are a match to TRBD1. This sequence originates from a human donor in a cohort sampled during active COVID-19. The sequencing input was peripheral blood. The CDR3 loop is CASTFQTGWTEAFF. As DNA, the CDR3 is TGTGCCAGCACCTTTCAGACAGGGTGGACTGAAGCTTTCTTT.